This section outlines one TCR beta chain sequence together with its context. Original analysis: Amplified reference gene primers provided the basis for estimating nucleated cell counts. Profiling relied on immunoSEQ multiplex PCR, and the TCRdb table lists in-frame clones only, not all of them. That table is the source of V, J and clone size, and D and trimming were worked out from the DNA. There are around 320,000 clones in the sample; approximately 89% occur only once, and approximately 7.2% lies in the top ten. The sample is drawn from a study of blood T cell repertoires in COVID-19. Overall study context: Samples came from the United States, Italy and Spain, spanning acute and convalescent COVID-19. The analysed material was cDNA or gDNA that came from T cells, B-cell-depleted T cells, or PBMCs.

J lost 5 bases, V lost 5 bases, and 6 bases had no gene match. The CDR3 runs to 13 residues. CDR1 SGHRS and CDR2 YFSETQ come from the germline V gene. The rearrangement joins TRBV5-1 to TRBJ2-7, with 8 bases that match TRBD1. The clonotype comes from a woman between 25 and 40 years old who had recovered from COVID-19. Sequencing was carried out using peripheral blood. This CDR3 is CASRPGQGNEQYF. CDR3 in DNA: TGCGCCAGCAGGCCCGGACAGGGTAACGAGCAGTACTTC.